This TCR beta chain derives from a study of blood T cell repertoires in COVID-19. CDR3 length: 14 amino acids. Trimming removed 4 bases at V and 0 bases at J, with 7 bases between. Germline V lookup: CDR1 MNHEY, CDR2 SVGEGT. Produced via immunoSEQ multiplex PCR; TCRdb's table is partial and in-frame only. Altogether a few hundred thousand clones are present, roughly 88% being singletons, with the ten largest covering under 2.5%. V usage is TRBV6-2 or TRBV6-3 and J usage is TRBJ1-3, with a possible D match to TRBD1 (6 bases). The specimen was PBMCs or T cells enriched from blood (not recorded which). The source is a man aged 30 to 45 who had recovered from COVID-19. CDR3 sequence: CASSWDTSGNTIYF. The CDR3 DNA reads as TGTGCCAGCAGTTGGGACACCTCTGGAAACACCATATATTTT.